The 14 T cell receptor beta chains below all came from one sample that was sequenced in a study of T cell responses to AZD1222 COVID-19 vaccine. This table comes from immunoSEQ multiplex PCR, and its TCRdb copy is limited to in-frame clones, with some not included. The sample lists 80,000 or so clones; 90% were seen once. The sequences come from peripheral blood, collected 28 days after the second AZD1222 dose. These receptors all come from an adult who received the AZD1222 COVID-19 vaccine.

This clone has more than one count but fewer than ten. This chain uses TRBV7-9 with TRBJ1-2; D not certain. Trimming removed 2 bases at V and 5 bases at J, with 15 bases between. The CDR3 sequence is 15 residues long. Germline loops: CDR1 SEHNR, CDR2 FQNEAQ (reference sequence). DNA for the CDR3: TGTGCCAGCAGCTTAATTCGGTTGAATCCTTATGGCTACACCTTC. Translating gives CASSLIRLNPYGYTF.

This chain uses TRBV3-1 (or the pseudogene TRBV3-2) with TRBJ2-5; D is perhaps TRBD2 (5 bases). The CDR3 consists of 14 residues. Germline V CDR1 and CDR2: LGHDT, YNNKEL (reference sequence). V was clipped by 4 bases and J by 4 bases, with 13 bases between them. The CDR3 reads CASSPQTRGETQYF. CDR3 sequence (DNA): TGTGCCAGCAGCCCCCAAACCCGGGGAGAGACCCAGTACTTC.

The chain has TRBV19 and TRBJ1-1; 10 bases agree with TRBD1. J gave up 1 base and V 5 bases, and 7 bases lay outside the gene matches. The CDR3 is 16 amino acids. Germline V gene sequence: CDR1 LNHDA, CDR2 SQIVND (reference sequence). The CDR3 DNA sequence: TGTGCCAGTAGTCTGACAGGGGGCGCGGGGAACACTGAAGCTTTCTTT. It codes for CASSLTGGAGNTEAFF.

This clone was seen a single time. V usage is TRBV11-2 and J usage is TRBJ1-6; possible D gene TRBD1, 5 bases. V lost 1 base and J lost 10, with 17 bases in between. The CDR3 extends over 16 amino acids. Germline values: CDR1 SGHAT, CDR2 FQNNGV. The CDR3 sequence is CASSLVRGETGSPLHF. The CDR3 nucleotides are TGTGCCAGCAGCTTAGTTAGGGGCGAGACGGGGTCACCCCTCCACTTT.

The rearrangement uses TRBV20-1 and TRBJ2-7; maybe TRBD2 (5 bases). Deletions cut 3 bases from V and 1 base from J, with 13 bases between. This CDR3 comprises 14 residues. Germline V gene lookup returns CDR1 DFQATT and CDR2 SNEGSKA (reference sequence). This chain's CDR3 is CSASFGSESYEQYF. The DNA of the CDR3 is TGCAGTGCTAGTTTTGGGAGTGAGTCCTACGAGCAGTACTTC.

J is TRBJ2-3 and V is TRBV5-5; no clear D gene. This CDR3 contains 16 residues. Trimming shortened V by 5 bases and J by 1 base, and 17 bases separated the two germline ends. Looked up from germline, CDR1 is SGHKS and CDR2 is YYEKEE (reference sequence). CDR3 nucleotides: TGTGCCAGCAGTCGACGGGCGGTAGGTGGCACAGATACGCAGTATTTT. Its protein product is CASSRRAVGGTDTQYF.

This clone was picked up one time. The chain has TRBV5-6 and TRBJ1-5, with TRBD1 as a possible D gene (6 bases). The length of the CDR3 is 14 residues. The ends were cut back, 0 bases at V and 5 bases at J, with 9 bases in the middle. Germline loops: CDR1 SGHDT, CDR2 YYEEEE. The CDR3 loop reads CASSLGTEYQPQHF. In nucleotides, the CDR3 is TGTGCCAGCAGCTTGGGGACAGAGTATCAGCCCCAGCATTTT.

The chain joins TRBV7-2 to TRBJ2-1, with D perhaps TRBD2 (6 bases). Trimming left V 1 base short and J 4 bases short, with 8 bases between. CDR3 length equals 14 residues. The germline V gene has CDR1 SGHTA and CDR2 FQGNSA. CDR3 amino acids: CASSLGGDYNEQFF. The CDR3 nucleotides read TGTGCCAGCAGCTTAGGGGGGGATTACAATGAGCAGTTCTTC.

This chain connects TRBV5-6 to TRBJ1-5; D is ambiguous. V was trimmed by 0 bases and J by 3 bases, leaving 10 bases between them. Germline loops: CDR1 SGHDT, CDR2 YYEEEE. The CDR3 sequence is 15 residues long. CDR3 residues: CASSLGPTINQPQHF. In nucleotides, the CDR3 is TGTGCCAGCAGCTTGGGTCCGACAATCAATCAGCCCCAGCATTTT. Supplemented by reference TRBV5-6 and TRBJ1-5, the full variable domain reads DAGVTQSPTHLIKTRGQQVTLRCSPKSGHDTVSWYQQALGQGPQFIFQYYEEEERQRGNFPDRFSGHQFPNYSSELNVNALLLGDSALYLCASSLGPTINQPQHFGDGTRLSIL.

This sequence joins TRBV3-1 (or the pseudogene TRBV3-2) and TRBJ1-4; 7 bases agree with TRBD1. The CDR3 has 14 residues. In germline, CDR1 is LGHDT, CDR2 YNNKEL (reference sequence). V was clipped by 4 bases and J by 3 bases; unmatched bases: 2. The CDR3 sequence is CASSPDRANEKLFF. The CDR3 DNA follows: TGTGCCAGCAGCCCCGACAGGGCTAATGAAAAACTGTTTTTT.

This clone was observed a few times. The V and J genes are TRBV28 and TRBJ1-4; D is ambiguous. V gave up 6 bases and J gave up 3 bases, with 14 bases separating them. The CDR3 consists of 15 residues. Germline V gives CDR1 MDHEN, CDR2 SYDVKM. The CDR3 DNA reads TGTGCCAGCAGCCCGACCCCGGTGTCTAATGAAAAACTGTTTTTT. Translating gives CASSPTPVSNEKLFF. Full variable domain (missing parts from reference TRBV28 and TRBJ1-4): DVKVTQSSRYLVKRTGEKVFLECVQDMDHENMFWYRQDPGLGLRLIYFSYDVKMKEKGDIPEGYSVSREKKERFSLILESASTNQTSMYLCASSPTPVSNEKLFFGSGTQLSVL.

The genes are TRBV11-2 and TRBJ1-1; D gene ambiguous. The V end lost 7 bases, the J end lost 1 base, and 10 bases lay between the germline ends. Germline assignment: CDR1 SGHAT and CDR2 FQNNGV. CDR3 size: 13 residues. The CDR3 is CASTAGSNTEAFF. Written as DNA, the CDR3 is TGTGCCAGCACCGCGGGGTCGAACACTGAAGCTTTCTTT.

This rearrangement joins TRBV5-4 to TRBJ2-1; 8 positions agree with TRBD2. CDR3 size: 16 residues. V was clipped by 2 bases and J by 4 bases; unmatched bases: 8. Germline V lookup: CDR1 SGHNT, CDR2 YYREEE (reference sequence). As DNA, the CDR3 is TGTGCCAGCAGCTTAAAAGCTAGCGGGTTTTACAATGAGCAGTTCTTC. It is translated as CASSLKASGFYNEQFF.

As DNA, the CDR3 is TGCGCCAGCAGTGATTTATACAGGGGGCGCCTATTTGGAGGTGGAGATACGCAGTATTTT. It encodes CASSDLYRGRLFGGGDTQYF. The chain recombines TRBV10-1 with TRBJ2-3; TRBD1 matches 9 bases. This CDR3 has 20 residues. Per germline, CDR1 WNHNN and CDR2 SYGVQD (reference sequence). J lost 5 bases, V lost 3 bases, and 21 bases had no gene match.